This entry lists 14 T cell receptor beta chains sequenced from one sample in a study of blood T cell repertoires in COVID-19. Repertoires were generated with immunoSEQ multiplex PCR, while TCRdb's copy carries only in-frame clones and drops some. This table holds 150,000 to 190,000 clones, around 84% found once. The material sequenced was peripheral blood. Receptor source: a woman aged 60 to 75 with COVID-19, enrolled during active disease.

CDR3 nucleotide sequence: TGTGCCAGCAGTGGGGACCTTAGCGGGAGAAGAACCGGGGAGCTGTTTTTT. Residues: CASSGDLSGRRTGELFF. The chain has TRBV2 and TRBJ2-2, with 9 bases identical to TRBD2. The CDR3 extends over 17 amino acids. Germline V gene sequence: CDR1 SNHLY, CDR2 FYNNEI. V lost 4 bases and J lost 5; bases outside the gene matches: 11.

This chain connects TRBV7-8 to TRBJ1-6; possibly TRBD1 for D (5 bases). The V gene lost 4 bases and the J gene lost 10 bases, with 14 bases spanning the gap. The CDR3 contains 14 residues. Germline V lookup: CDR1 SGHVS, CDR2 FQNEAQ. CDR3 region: CASSSSRVGSPLHF. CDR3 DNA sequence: TGTGCCAGCAGCTCGTCCAGGGTAGGGTCACCCCTCCACTTT. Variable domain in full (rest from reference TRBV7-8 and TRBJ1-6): GAGVSQSPRYKVAKRGQDVALRCDPISGHVSLFWYQQALGQGPEFLTYFQNEAQLDKSGLPSDRFFAERPEGSVSTLKIQRTQQEDSAVYLCASSSSRVGSPLHFGNGTRLTVT.

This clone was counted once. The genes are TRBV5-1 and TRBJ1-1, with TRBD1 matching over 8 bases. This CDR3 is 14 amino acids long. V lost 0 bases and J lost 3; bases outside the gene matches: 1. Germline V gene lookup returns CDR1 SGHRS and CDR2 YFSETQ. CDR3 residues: CASSLGQGYTEAFF. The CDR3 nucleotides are TGCGCCAGCAGCTTGGGACAGGGGTACACTGAAGCTTTCTTT.

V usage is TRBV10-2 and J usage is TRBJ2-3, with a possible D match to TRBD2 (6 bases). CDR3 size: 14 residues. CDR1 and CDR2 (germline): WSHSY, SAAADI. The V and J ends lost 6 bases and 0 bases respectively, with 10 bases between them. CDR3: CASRSGPSTDTQYF. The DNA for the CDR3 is TGCGCCAGCAGGAGCGGGCCTAGCACAGATACGCAGTATTTT.

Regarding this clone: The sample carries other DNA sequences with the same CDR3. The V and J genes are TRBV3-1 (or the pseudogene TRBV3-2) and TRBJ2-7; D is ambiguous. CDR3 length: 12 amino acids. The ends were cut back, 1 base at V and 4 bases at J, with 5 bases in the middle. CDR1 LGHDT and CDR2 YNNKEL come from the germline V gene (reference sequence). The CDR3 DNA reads TGTGCCAGCAGCCAAGGGCGGTACGAGCAGTACTTC. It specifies CASSQGRYEQYF.

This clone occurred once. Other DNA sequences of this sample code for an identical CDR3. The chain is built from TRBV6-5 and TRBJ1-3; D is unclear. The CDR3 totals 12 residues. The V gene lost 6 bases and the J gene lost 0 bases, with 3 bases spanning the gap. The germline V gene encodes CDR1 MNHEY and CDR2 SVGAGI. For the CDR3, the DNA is TGTGCCAGCAGAGCCTCTGGAAACACCATATATTTT. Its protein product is CASRASGNTIYF.

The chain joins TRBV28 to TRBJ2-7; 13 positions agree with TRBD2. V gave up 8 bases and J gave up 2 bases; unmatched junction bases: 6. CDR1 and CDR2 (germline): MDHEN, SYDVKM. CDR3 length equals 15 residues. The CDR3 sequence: CASPPGTSGTYEQYF. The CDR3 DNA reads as TGTGCCAGCCCGCCCGGGACTAGCGGGACCTACGAGCAGTACTTC.

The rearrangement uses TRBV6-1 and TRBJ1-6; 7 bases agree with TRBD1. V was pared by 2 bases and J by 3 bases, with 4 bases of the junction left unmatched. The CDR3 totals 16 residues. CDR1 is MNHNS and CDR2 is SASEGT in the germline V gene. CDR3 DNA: TGTGCCAGCAGTGAAAACAGGGGCCTCTATAATTCACCCCTCCACTTT. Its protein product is CASSENRGLYNSPLHF.

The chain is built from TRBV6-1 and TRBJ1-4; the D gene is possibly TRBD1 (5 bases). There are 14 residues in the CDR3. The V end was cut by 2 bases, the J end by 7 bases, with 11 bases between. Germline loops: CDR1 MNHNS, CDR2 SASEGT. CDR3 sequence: CASSEIGETEKLFF. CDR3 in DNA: TGTGCCAGCAGTGAAATAGGGGAAACTGAAAAACTGTTTTTT.

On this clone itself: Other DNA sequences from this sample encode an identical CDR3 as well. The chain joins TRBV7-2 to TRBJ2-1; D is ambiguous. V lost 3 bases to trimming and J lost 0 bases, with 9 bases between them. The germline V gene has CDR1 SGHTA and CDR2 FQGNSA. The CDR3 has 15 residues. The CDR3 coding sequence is TGTGCCAGCAGCTTGCTCGGTAGCTCCTACAATGAGCAGTTCTTC. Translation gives CASSLLGSSYNEQFF.

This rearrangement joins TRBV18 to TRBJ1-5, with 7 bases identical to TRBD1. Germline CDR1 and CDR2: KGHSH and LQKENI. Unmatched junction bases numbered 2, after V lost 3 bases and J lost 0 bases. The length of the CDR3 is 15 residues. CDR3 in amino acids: CASSPGTDSNQPQHF. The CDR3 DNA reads TGTGCCAGCTCACCCGGGACAGATAGCAATCAGCCCCAGCATTTT.

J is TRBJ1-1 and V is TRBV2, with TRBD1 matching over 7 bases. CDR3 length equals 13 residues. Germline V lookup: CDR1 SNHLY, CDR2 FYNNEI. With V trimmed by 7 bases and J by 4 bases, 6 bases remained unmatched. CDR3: CASTGQGGTEAFF. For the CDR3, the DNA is TGTGCCAGCACAGGGCAGGGGGGCACTGAAGCTTTCTTT.

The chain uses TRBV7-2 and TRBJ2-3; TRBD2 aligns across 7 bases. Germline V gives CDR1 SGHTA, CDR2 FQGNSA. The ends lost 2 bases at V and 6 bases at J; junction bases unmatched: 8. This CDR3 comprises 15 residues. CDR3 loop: CASSLTTSQMDTQYF. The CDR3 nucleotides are TGTGCCAGCAGCTTAACGACTAGCCAGATGGATACGCAGTATTTT.

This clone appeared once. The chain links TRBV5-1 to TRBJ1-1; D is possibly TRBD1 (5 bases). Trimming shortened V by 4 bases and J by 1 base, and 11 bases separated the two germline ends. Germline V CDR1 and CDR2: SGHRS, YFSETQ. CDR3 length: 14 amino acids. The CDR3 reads CASSPDSTNTEAFF. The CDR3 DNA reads TGCGCCAGCAGCCCTGACAGCACGAACACTGAAGCTTTCTTT.